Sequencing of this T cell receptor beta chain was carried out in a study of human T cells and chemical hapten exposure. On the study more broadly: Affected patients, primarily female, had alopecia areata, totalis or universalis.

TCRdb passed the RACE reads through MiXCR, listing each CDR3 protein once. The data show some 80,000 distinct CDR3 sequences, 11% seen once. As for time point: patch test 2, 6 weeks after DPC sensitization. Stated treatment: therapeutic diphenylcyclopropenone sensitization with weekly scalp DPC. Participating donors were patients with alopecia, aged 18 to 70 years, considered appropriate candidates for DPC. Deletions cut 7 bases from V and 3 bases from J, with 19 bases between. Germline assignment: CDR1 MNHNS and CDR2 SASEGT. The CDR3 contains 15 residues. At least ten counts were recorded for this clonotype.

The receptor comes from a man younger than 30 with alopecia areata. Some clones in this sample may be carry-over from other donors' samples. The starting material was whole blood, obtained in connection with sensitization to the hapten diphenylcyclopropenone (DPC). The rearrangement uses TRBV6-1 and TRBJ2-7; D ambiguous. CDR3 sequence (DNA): TGTGCCAGCACCCCATCCGTGGGCAGCTTCTACGAGCAGTACTTC. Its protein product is CASTPSVGSFYEQYF.